One and the same sample provided the 30 T cell receptor beta chains below, sequenced in a study of CD8 T cells in Susac syndrome. RNA totalling roughly 0.45 to 1 ug underwent reverse transcription with random hexamers. One entry per CDR3 protein results from TCRdb running MiXCR on the immunoSEQ multiplex PCR reads. This table holds approximately 190,000 distinct CDR3 sequences, approximately 94% found once. The source material was CD4+ T cells from PBMCs. The receptors originated from a human donor in good health.

V is TRBV15 and J is TRBJ2-7; 12 nucleotides align to TRBD1. The CDR3 runs 15 residues. Germline V lookup: CDR1 LNHNV, CDR2 YYDKDF (reference sequence). V gave up 3 bases and J gave up 6 bases; unmatched junction bases: 6. This CDR3 reads CATSRAGTGGAEQYF. CDR3 DNA sequence: TGTGCCACCAGCAGGGCCGGGACAGGGGGCGCCGAGCAGTACTTC.

The V call is TRBV29-1, the J call TRBJ2-6; D uncertain. Germline-derived CDR1 and CDR2 are SQVTM and ANQGSEA. V dropped 4 bases and J dropped 2 bases, with 6 bases sitting between them. CDR3 size: 13 residues. Here the CDR3 reads CSVGTAGANVLTF. The CDR3 DNA is TGCAGCGTTGGCACCGCTGGGGCCAACGTCCTGACTTTC.

The chain recombines TRBV4-1 with TRBJ1-3, with D possibly matching TRBD1 (6 bases). The CDR3 spans 17 residues. V lost 5 bases, J lost 0 bases, and 17 bases lay in between. The V gene's germline CDR1 is MGHRA and CDR2 YSYEKL. The CDR3 is CASSAGARETSGNTIYF. In nucleotides, the CDR3 is TGCGCCAGCAGCGCGGGGGCCAGGGAGACCTCTGGAAACACCATATATTTT.

The genes are TRBV4-3 and TRBJ2-5; weak D call: TRBD1 (6 bases). V was trimmed by 0 bases and J by 9 bases, leaving 20 bases between them. The CDR3 covers 16 residues. Germline V gene sequence: CDR1 LGHNA, CDR2 YSLEER. CDR3 residues: CASSQDARTVSWAQYF. DNA for the CDR3: TGCGCCAGCAGCCAAGACGCGCGGACAGTCTCCTGGGCCCAGTACTTC.

The V gene is TRBV13, the J gene TRBJ1-2, with a tentative D call TRBD1 (5 bases). The germline V gene has CDR1 PRHDT and CDR2 FYEKMQ (reference sequence). The CDR3 has 13 residues. Trimming cost V 8 bases and J 2 bases, with 12 bases left between them. The CDR3, as DNA: TGTGCCAGCCTAGTCAAGGGGAACTATGGCTACACCTTC. It codes for CASLVKGNYGYTF.

The rearrangement joins TRBV7-3 to TRBJ1-4; 11 positions agree with TRBD1. The germline V gene encodes CDR1 SGHTA and CDR2 FQGTGA. Germline trimming cut 4 bases from V and 8 bases from J; bases unmatched to any gene: 3. The CDR3 has 14 residues. In DNA, the CDR3 is TGTGCCAGCAGCTCGGGACAGGGGGACGAAAAACTGTTTTTT. Its protein is CASSSGQGDEKLFF.

The V gene is TRBV6-2 or TRBV6-3, the J gene TRBJ2-2, with D perhaps TRBD1 (6 bases). Germline-derived CDR1 and CDR2 are MNHEY and SVGEGT. Trimming took off 8 bases at V and 2 bases at J, with 12 bases between the two ends. CDR3 length equals 14 residues. The CDR3 protein is CASDKQGNTGELFF. CDR3 DNA sequence: TGTGCCAGCGACAAACAGGGAAACACCGGGGAGCTGTTTTTT.

This chain's CDR3 is CASSKGQGPNQPQHF. The CDR3, as DNA: TGCGCCAGCAGCAAAGGACAGGGTCCCAATCAGCCCCAGCATTTT. J is TRBJ1-5 and V is TRBV5-1; 8 bases align to TRBD1. Unmatched junction bases numbered 6, after V lost 4 bases and J lost 3 bases. This CDR3 comprises 15 residues. From germline, CDR1 is SGHRS and CDR2 YFSETQ.

V usage is TRBV4-1 and J usage is TRBJ2-7; a weak D match, TRBD1 (6 bases). The germline V and J ends were trimmed by 0 bases and 7 bases, with 13 bases remaining between them. Germline-derived CDR1 and CDR2 are MGHRA and YSYEKL. The CDR3 spans 14 residues. CDR3 nucleotide sequence: TGCGCCAGCAGCCAAGATCCGAATCAGGGGGAGCAGTACTTC. Protein product: CASSQDPNQGEQYF.

This rearrangement joins TRBV4-3 to TRBJ1-5; D uncertain. This CDR3 is built from 12 residues. Deletions cut 0 bases from V and 5 bases from J, with 2 bases between. CDR1 and CDR2 (germline): LGHNA, YSLEER. The CDR3 is CASSQDDQPQHF. DNA of the CDR3: TGCGCCAGCAGCCAAGACGATCAGCCCCAGCATTTT.

The CDR3 sequence is CASSPIKASGGNTQYF. CDR3 coding DNA: TGTGCCAGCAGCCCGATAAAGGCTAGCGGGGGAAATACGCAGTATTTT. The chain combines TRBV12-3 or TRBV12-4 with TRBJ2-3; 10 positions match TRBD2. The length of the CDR3 is 16 residues. The trim removed 6 bases at V and 7 bases at J, leaving 13 bases unmatched.

The chain couples TRBV5-1 to TRBJ2-3; 7 bases agree with TRBD2. Germline values: CDR1 SGHRS, CDR2 YFSETQ. This CDR3 contains 15 residues. J gave up 3 bases and V 5 bases, and 9 bases lay outside the gene matches. The CDR3 sequence is CASSSSGDKTDTQYF. CDR3 DNA sequence: TGCGCCAGCAGTTCCAGCGGGGATAAGACAGATACGCAGTATTTT.

This sequence joins TRBV29-1 and TRBJ1-5; no reliable D call. The CDR3 runs 13 residues. Between the trimmed V and J ends, which lost 4 bases and 5 bases, there was a span of 12 bases. Germline CDR1 is SQVTM and CDR2 is ANQGSEA. In nucleotides, the CDR3 is TGCAGCGTTGGCGGGGTAGGAGATCAGCCCCAGCATTTT. Residues: CSVGGVGDQPQHF.

The chain is built from TRBV15 and TRBJ1-2, with a tentative D call TRBD1 (5 bases). V gave up 8 bases and J gave up 3 bases, with 16 bases separating them. The germline V gene has CDR1 LNHNV and CDR2 YYDKDF (reference sequence). The CDR3 runs to 14 residues. CDR3 sequence: CATADPQEYYGYTF. The CDR3 DNA reads as TGTGCCACCGCTGACCCACAGGAATACTATGGCTACACCTTC. The whole variable domain, remainder taken from reference TRBV15 and TRBJ1-2, is DAMVIQNPRYQVTQFGKPVTLSCSQTLNHNVMYWYQQKSSQAPKLLFHYYDKDFNNEADTPDNFQSRRPNTSFCFLDIRSPGLGDTAMYLCATADPQEYYGYTFGSGTRLTVV.

This sequence joins TRBV12-3 or TRBV12-4 and TRBJ1-6; 9 nucleotides agree with TRBD1. This CDR3 comprises 16 residues. V shed 3 bases and J 7 bases; nucleotides not matched to a gene: 7. The CDR3 DNA sequence: TGTGCCAGCAGTTTGAACACAGGGGGCGAGAATTCACCCCTCCACTTT. Its translation: CASSLNTGGENSPLHF.

The chain is built from TRBV20-1 and TRBJ2-3; 9 nucleotides match TRBD1. J was trimmed by 3 bases and V by 5 bases; bases with no gene match: 6. The CDR3 contains 14 residues. Germline V gene data show CDR1 as DFQATT and CDR2 as SNEGSKA (reference sequence). The CDR3 here is CSARRDRVTDTQYF. DNA for the CDR3: TGCAGTGCTCGCCGGGACAGGGTTACAGATACGCAGTATTTT.

The chain couples TRBV29-1 to TRBJ2-7; 7 bases map to TRBD1. V was pared by 7 bases and J by 6 bases, with 12 bases of the junction left unmatched. Per germline, CDR1 SQVTM and CDR2 ANQGSEA. CDR3 length: 13 residues. Written as DNA, the CDR3 is TGCAGCGCCGCCCTCAAAGGGGGCATCGAGCAGTACTTC. Translated: CSAALKGGIEQYF.

This sequence joins TRBV5-1 and TRBJ1-4, with 7 bases lining up with TRBD1. Germline trimming cut 0 bases from V and 2 bases from J; bases unmatched to any gene: 4. This CDR3 spans 16 amino acids. The germline V gene has CDR1 SGHRS and CDR2 YFSETQ. The CDR3 protein is CASSLVQGGTNEKLFF. The CDR3, as DNA: TGCGCCAGCAGCTTGGTCCAGGGGGGCACTAATGAAAAACTGTTTTTT.

The chain recombines TRBV30 with TRBJ2-4; a possible D gene is TRBD2 (6 bases). Germline CDR1 reads GTSNPN; CDR2 reads SVGIG (reference sequence). V was cut by 2 bases and J by 1 base, with 12 bases left in between. CDR3 length: 15 amino acids. The CDR3 region is CAWSYGGMAKNIQYF. CDR3 nucleotides: TGTGCCTGGAGTTATGGGGGGATGGCCAAAAACATTCAGTACTTC.

J is TRBJ2-5 and V is TRBV7-9; 12 positions match TRBD1. The length of the CDR3 is 18 residues. V lost 0 bases and J lost 5; bases outside the gene matches: 10. The germline V gene encodes CDR1 SEHNR and CDR2 FQNEAQ (reference sequence). In DNA, the CDR3 is TGTGCCAGCAGCTTAGCGCTCGGGACAGGGGGCGATTGGGAGACCCAGTACTTC. Translation: CASSLALGTGGDWETQYF.

CDR3 residues: CASSVTQYTGELFF. As DNA, the CDR3 is TGTGCCAGCAGCGTTACTCAGTACACCGGGGAGCTGTTTTTT. The J gene is TRBJ2-2, the V gene TRBV11-2; D not certain. CDR1 SGHAT and CDR2 FQNNGV come from the germline V gene. Trimming took 5 bases from V and 3 from J, leaving 10 bases between them. There are 14 residues in the CDR3.

The chain combines TRBV5-1 with TRBJ1-1, with a tentative D call TRBD1 (5 bases). Between the trimmed V and J ends, which lost 4 bases and 3 bases, there was a span of 16 bases. The CDR3 consists of 15 residues. In germline, CDR1 is SGHRS, CDR2 YFSETQ. DNA for the CDR3: TGCGCCAGCAGCAGTGACAGCCCCGGGGACACTGAAGCTTTCTTT. Encoded protein: CASSSDSPGDTEAFF.

This rearrangement joins TRBV27 to TRBJ1-1, with TRBD1 as a possible D gene (5 bases). The CDR3 is made up of 14 amino acids. The V gene lost 8 bases and the J gene lost 1 base, with 14 bases spanning the gap. Germline V CDR1 and CDR2: MNHEY, SMNVEV (reference sequence). CDR3 loop: CASRTPGRNTEAFF. CDR3 in DNA: TGTGCCAGCCGAACACCAGGGAGGAACACTGAAGCTTTCTTT.

This chain joins TRBV4-2 and TRBJ2-5, with TRBD2 identical over 10 bases. V shed 3 bases and J 5 bases; nucleotides not matched to a gene: 6. CDR3 length: 15 amino acids. Per germline, CDR1 LGHNA and CDR2 YNFKEQ. The CDR3 loop is CASSHGLAVGETQYF. In nucleotides, the CDR3 is TGTGCCAGCAGCCACGGACTAGCGGTCGGGGAGACCCAGTACTTC.

The V and J genes are TRBV4-1 and TRBJ1-5; TRBD1 is a possible D gene (5 bases). Looked up from germline, CDR1 is MGHRA and CDR2 is YSYEKL. The CDR3 covers 16 residues. Trimming shortened V by 3 bases and J by 3 bases, and 15 bases separated the two germline ends. The CDR3 region has the DNA TGCGCCAGCAGCCATCTCCTAGACAGCCTCAATCAGCCCCAGCATTTT. Protein: CASSHLLDSLNQPQHF.

The chain couples TRBV5-6 to TRBJ2-7, with D possibly being TRBD1 (6 bases). CDR1 is SGHDT, CDR2 YYEEEE, per germline. Trimming pared 7 bases from V and 1 base from J, leaving 15 bases between. The CDR3 has 14 residues. The CDR3, as DNA: TGTGCCAGCGCCGAGACAGGTCGTTCCTACGAGCAGTACTTC. Its translation: CASAETGRSYEQYF.

Of note for this clonotype: It is likely a read error, because the conserved phenylalanine at the end of the CDR3 is missing. This chain connects TRBV6-6 to TRBJ2-5; D may be TRBD1 (5 bases). Trimming cost V 4 bases and J 11 bases, with 17 bases left between them. CDR1 and CDR2 from the germline V gene are MNHNY and SVGAGI (reference sequence). The CDR3 spans 13 residues. CDR3 bases: TGTGCCAGCAGTTCCCAGTTAGGGGCGGAGCAGTACGTC. Amino acids: CASSSQLGAEQYV.

This rearrangement joins TRBV6-1 to TRBJ2-7; 9 bases are shared with TRBD2. Trimming at V came to 6 bases and at J to 6 bases, leaving 6 bases not matched to a gene. The CDR3 length is 13 residues. CDR1 and CDR2 (germline): MNHNS, SASEGT. The CDR3 DNA is TGTGCCAGCAGGAGTCGAGCGGGGGGCGAGCAGTACTTC. It codes for CASRSRAGGEQYF.

The CDR3 coding sequence is TGTGCCAGTCTGGGGCCGGGGGCCGCCTACGAGCAGTACGTC. Protein product: CASLGPGAAYEQYV. The chain employs TRBV7-9 and TRBJ2-7; the D call may be TRBD1 or TRBD2 (6 bases each). Germline CDR1 reads SEHNR; CDR2 reads FQNEAQ (reference sequence). Trimming pared 9 bases from V and 2 bases from J, leaving 17 bases between. The CDR3 is made up of 14 amino acids.

The V gene is TRBV7-3, the J gene TRBJ1-2; maybe TRBD1 (6 bases). The CDR3 sequence is 15 residues long. Trimming pared 0 bases from V and 4 bases from J, leaving 12 bases between. Germline V CDR1 and CDR2: SGHTA, FQGTGA. Here the CDR3 reads CASSLTGGQSYGYTF. The CDR3 DNA sequence: TGTGCCAGCAGCTTAACGGGGGGGCAGAGCTATGGCTACACCTTC.